The clone carrying this TCR beta chain turned up a few times. The antigen is unknown. The data were taken from a study of blood T cells in healthy people across ages. Findings of the study overall: Because donor CMV status was unknown, expanded clonotype changes were possibly confounded. PBMCs left unsorted prevented a conclusive naive versus antigen-experienced comparison.

PCR was performed a second time for about 7 to 12 cycles using a sample-barcoded 5' primer and a J-beta primer mix. A 12-random-nucleotide template-switch adaptor tagged each cDNA molecule. MiXCR, run by TCRdb on the 5' RACE reads, gives a single entry per CDR3 protein. Here the sample spans more than 600,000 distinct CDR3 sequences, just under 25% being singletons. V was cut by 1 base and J by 0 bases, with 16 bases left in between. CDR3 length: 18 amino acids. The germline gives CDR1 MNHEY, CDR2 SVGEGT. These data were also reused for a study on T cells of mothers and their children.

The sample taken for sequencing was blood. The chain employs TRBV6-2 or TRBV6-3 and TRBJ2-4; D might be TRBD2 (6 bases). This TCR was sampled from a boy aged 5-17 years in good health. The chain's CDR3 is CASSYWDFLLLAKNIQYF. The DNA for the CDR3 is TGTGCCAGCAGTTACTGGGACTTCCTCCTATTAGCCAAAAACATTCAGTACTTC.